The present entry profiles one T cell receptor (beta chain) with its context. Other DNA sequences of this sample code for an identical CDR3. The sample comes from a study of cytomegalovirus exposure and HLA in healthy donors. Study overall: Earlier work reported 117 million unique TCR beta sequences from about 180 million T cells.

60 Vbeta and 13 Jbeta primers were used in PCR. Data came from immunoSEQ multiplex PCR; TCRdb stores just in-frame clones and leaves some out. The sample lists roughly 100,000 clones; 70% to 85% were seen once. Those who donated were healthy bone marrow donors. The germline gives CDR1 SGHRS, CDR2 YFSETQ. This CDR3 comprises 13 residues. Deletions cut 4 bases from V and 3 bases from J, with 11 bases between. The chain uses TRBV5-1 and TRBJ2-7; TRBD1 or TRBD2 may be the D gene (6 bases each). The clonotype comes from a woman younger than 35 in good health and CMV-seropositive. Material: PBMCs. CDR3 in amino acids: CASSLGGFYEQYF. The CDR3 coding sequence is TGCGCCAGCAGCCTGGGGGGCTTCTACGAGCAGTACTTC.